The clone carrying this T cell receptor beta chain was seen only a few times. This specimen belongs to a study of kidney transplant recipient with SARS-CoV-2 infection. TCRdb recomputed calls from the reads with MiXCR, one row per CDR3 protein. The sample shows roughly 230,000 distinct CDR3 sequences, about 30% of them seen only once. The germline V gene has CDR1 SGDLS and CDR2 YYNGEE. V gave up 1 base and J gave up 2 bases; unmatched junction bases: 11. CDR3 length: 18 amino acids. The rearrangement joins TRBV9 to TRBJ2-3; 9 bases align to TRBD2. Sample: a blood sample, taken at baseline and on day 111 from a kidney transplant recipient. The sequence was collected from a male patient in his thirties who had COVID-19 and was a kidney transplant recipient. Some T cells may originate from the graft donor. The CDR3 reads CASSVSLHLAGDTDTQYF. The DNA for the CDR3 is TGTGCCAGCAGCGTATCCCTTCACTTAGCGGGGGACACAGATACGCAGTATTTT.